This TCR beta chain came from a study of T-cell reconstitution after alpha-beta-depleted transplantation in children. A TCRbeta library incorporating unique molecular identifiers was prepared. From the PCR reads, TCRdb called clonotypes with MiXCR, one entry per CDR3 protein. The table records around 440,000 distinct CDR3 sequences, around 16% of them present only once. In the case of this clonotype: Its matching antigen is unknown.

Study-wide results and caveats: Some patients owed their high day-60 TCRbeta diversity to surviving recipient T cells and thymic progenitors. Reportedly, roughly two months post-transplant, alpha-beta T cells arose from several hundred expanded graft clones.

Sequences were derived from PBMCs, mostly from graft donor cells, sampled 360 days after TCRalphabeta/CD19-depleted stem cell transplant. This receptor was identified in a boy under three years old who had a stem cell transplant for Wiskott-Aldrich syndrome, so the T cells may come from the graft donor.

The CDR3 sequence: CASSPRDREDTQYF. The CDR3 nucleotides are TGCGCCAGCAGCCCCCGGGACAGGGAGGATACGCAGTATTTT. This rearrangement joins TRBV5-1 to TRBJ2-3; 9 bases fit TRBD1. V lost 4 bases to trimming and J lost 6 bases; unmatched junction nucleotides: 6. CDR3 length: 14 amino acids. Looked up from germline, CDR1 is SGHRS and CDR2 is YFSETQ. Full variable domain (rest looked up from reference TRBV5-1 and TRBJ2-3): KAGVTQTPRYLIKTRGQQVTLSCSPISGHRSVSWYQQTPGQGLQFLFEYFSETQRNKGNFPGRFSGRQFSNSRSEMNVSTLELGDSALYLCASSPRDREDTQYFGPGTRLTVL.